What follows are 29 T cell receptor beta chains derived from one specimen sequenced in a study of vaccination effects on CD4 cells after COVID-19. Antigen-specific CD4+ T cells expanded by the ViraFEST assay with viral peptide pools were then sequenced. Culture proceeded for approximately 10 days, and CD4+ T cells were then isolated. The participants, recipients of two vaccine doses, got either BNT162b2 or mRNA-1273. These receptors' targets are unknown. TCRdb's copy holds only in-frame clones and misses some; the assay was immunoSEQ multiplex PCR. The sample has over 60,000 clones; just under 75% are singletons. The sequences come from CD4+ T cells from PBMCs cultured with HCoV-229E spike peptides, collected after COVID-19 vaccination. The source is a human donor who received a COVID-19 vaccine.

This rearrangement joins TRBV3-1 (or the pseudogene TRBV3-2) to TRBJ2-5; D might be TRBD1 (6 bases). This CDR3 is built from 15 residues. Trimming pared 4 bases from V and 4 bases from J, leaving 16 bases between. Germline CDR1 reads LGHDT; CDR2 reads YNNKEL (reference sequence). The CDR3 loop is CASSLELSRGETQYF. CDR3 sequence (DNA): TGTGCCAGCAGCCTAGAGCTCTCCAGGGGAGAGACCCAGTACTTC.

The gene calls are TRBV5-1 and TRBJ2-5; perhaps D is TRBD1 or TRBD2 (5 bases each). The CDR3 extends over 15 amino acids. Germline V CDR1 and CDR2: SGHRS, YFSETQ. V lost 4 bases to trimming and J lost 3 bases, with 16 bases between them. CDR3 in amino acids: CASSGTGTNEETQYF. CDR3 coding DNA: TGCGCCAGCAGCGGCACCGGGACCAACGAAGAGACCCAGTACTTC.

The rearrangement joins TRBV5-1 to TRBJ2-1; 8 bases are a match to TRBD1. V was pared by 5 bases and J by 9 bases, with 16 bases of the junction left unmatched. Germline assignment: CDR1 SGHRS and CDR2 YFSETQ. The CDR3 runs 16 residues. CDR3 protein: CASRLWPGTGITEQFF. DNA of the CDR3: TGCGCCAGCAGATTATGGCCCGGGACAGGAATAACTGAGCAGTTCTTC. The whole variable domain, remainder taken from reference TRBV5-1 and TRBJ2-1, is KAGVTQTPRYLIKTRGQQVTLSCSPISGHRSVSWYQQTPGQGLQFLFEYFSETQRNKGNFPGRFSGRQFSNSRSEMNVSTLELGDSALYLCASRLWPGTGITEQFFGPGTRLTVL.

The gene calls are TRBV10-2 and TRBJ1-2, with D maybe TRBD1 (5 bases). Per germline, CDR1 WSHSY and CDR2 SAAADI. This CDR3 region has 12 residues. Deletions cut 5 bases from V and 8 bases from J, with 12 bases between. CDR3 DNA: TGCGCCAGCAGTTGGAGAAGGGACGGCTACACCTTC. This sequence encodes CASSWRRDGYTF.

This clone was picked up a small number of times. The chain is built from TRBV11-2 and TRBJ2-1; D is undetermined. The CDR3 consists of 13 residues. V was clipped by 0 bases and J by 7 bases, with 7 bases between them. Germline V lookup: CDR1 SGHAT, CDR2 FQNNGV. The CDR3 DNA reads as TGTGCCAGCAGCTTAGAGTTCGGAAATGAGCAGTTCTTC. Its translation: CASSLEFGNEQFF.

The chain couples TRBV2 to TRBJ2-1, with 12 bases that match TRBD2. With V trimmed by 6 bases and J by 10 bases, 7 bases remained unmatched. The CDR3 is 14 amino acids. In germline, CDR1 is SNHLY, CDR2 FYNNEI. CDR3 coding DNA: TGTGCCAGCAGCCTAGCGGGGGGGCGATTAGAGCAGTTCTTC. Protein sequence: CASSLAGGRLEQFF.

This sequence joins TRBV11-1 and TRBJ2-3; D gene unclear. Germline CDR1 reads SGHAT; CDR2 reads FQDESV (reference sequence). Trimming cost V 1 base and J 2 bases, with 7 bases left between them. The CDR3 is 14 amino acids. The DNA for the CDR3 is TGTGCCAGCAGCTTAGTAGGGCCCACAGATACGCAGTATTTT. Amino acids: CASSLVGPTDTQYF.

This chain uses TRBV10-3 with TRBJ1-4; D not certain. Trimming left V 6 bases short and J 2 bases short, with 7 bases between. Germline CDR1 reads ENHRY; CDR2 reads SYGVKD. CDR3 length: 13 amino acids. CDR3 sequence: CAIRGSTNEKLFF. The CDR3 coding sequence is TGTGCCATCAGGGGGTCCACTAATGAAAAACTGTTTTTT.

The gene calls are TRBV9 and TRBJ2-4; TRBD1 aligns across 11 bases. Unmatched junction bases numbered 5, after V lost 3 bases and J lost 3 bases. From germline, CDR1 is SGDLS and CDR2 YYNGEE. This CDR3 is built from 16 residues. CDR3 nucleotide sequence: TGTGCCAGCAGCGGGACAGGGGGCTCTGACAAAAACATTCAGTACTTC. The encoded protein is CASSGTGGSDKNIQYF.

This chain connects TRBV6-6 to TRBJ1-1; D is undetermined. The germline V and J ends were trimmed by 2 bases and 9 bases, with 7 bases remaining between them. CDR1 MNHNY and CDR2 SVGAGI come from the germline V gene (reference sequence). The CDR3 extends over 11 amino acids. The CDR3 DNA is TGTGCCAGCAGTTACCCGCCGCAAGCTTTCTTT. This translates into CASSYPPQAFF.

Only one count was recorded for this clone. The chain links TRBV19 to TRBJ1-1; TRBD1 is a possible D gene (5 bases). The germline gives CDR1 LNHDA, CDR2 SQIVND (reference sequence). V was clipped by 8 bases and J by 1 base, with 14 bases between them. CDR3 length: 14 amino acids. The CDR3 loop is CASGPGGGNTEAFF. The CDR3 DNA reads as TGTGCCAGTGGACCTGGGGGAGGGAACACTGAAGCTTTCTTT.

This clone was detected only a few times. The chain uses TRBV5-4 and TRBJ1-4, with D unclear. The V end was cut by 4 bases, the J end by 12 bases, with 16 bases between. This CDR3 has 13 amino acids. Per germline, CDR1 SGHNT and CDR2 YYREEE (reference sequence). The CDR3 loop reads CASSPRQAGELFF. The CDR3, as DNA: TGTGCCAGCAGCCCACGCCAGGCTGGGGAACTGTTTTTT.

This chain connects TRBV6-4 to TRBJ2-2; tentatively, D is TRBD2 (6 bases). This CDR3 spans 14 amino acids. Germline values: CDR1 MRHNA, CDR2 SNTAGT. V lost 6 bases to trimming and J lost 1 base, with 9 bases between them. The CDR3 region is CASRAGGNTGELFF. The CDR3 coding sequence is TGTGCCAGCAGAGCCGGGGGGAACACCGGGGAGCTGTTTTTT.

This chain links TRBV10-2 with TRBJ1-1; D unclear. With 6 bases removed from V and 1 base from J, the gap between germline ends came to 9 bases. The CDR3 has 13 amino acids. Per germline, CDR1 WSHSY and CDR2 SAAADI. CDR3 region: CASRKGPNTEAFF. The CDR3 DNA follows: TGCGCCAGCAGGAAGGGCCCGAACACTGAAGCTTTCTTT.

The rearrangement links TRBV11-1 to TRBJ2-3; D gene uncertain. The CDR3 runs 14 residues. Germline V gene sequence: CDR1 SGHAT, CDR2 FQDESV (reference sequence). The ends were cut back, 3 bases at V and 1 base at J, with 8 bases in the middle. CDR3 DNA: TGTGCCAGCAGCTTCCAGCGCGGCACAGATACGCAGTATTTT. Translation gives CASSFQRGTDTQYF. Full variable domain (missing parts from reference TRBV11-1 and TRBJ2-3): EAEVAQSPRYKITEKSQAVAFWCDPISGHATLYWYRQILGQGPELLVQFQDESVVDDSQLPKDRFSAERLKGVDSTLKIQPAELGDSAMYLCASSFQRGTDTQYFGPGTRLTVL.

The chain has TRBV7-8 and TRBJ2-7; D might be TRBD2 (6 bases). The CDR3 is 13 amino acids. Trimming removed 2 bases from V and 6 bases from J, with 11 bases in between. Germline V gene lookup returns CDR1 SGHVS and CDR2 FQNEAQ. The CDR3 protein is CASSLMWGGEQYV. The CDR3 nucleotides are TGTGCCAGCAGCTTAATGTGGGGAGGCGAGCAGTACGTC.

J is TRBJ2-3 and V is TRBV3-1 (or the pseudogene TRBV3-2); the D call may be TRBD1 or TRBD2 (6 bases each). Trimming removed 4 bases at V and 0 bases at J, with 14 bases between. Germline CDR1 LGHDT, CDR2 YNNKEL (reference sequence). CDR3 length: 16 residues. The CDR3 nucleotides read TGTGCCAGCAGCCTCGTCCGGGGGCCAAGCACAGATACGCAGTATTTT. Protein: CASSLVRGPSTDTQYF.

For the CDR3, the DNA is TGTGCCAGCAGCCTCGGTCTCTCTGGGGCCAACGTCCTGACTTTC. It is translated as CASSLGLSGANVLTF. V is TRBV3-1 (or the pseudogene TRBV3-2) and J is TRBJ2-6; no reliable D call. Germline CDR1 LGHDT, CDR2 YNNKEL (reference sequence). V gave up 4 bases and J gave up 0 bases, with 7 bases separating them. The CDR3 length is 15 residues.

The V and J genes are TRBV10-3 and TRBJ1-1, with D maybe TRBD1 (6 bases). Germline CDR1 reads ENHRY; CDR2 reads SYGVKD. V lost 6 bases to trimming and J lost 0 bases, with 14 bases between them. The CDR3 spans 15 residues. Here the CDR3 reads CAIRPKQGMNTEAFF. The CDR3 DNA reads as TGTGCCATCAGGCCGAAACAGGGTATGAACACTGAAGCTTTCTTT.

J is TRBJ2-7 and V is TRBV6-5, with unresolved D. CDR3 length equals 13 residues. Germline-derived CDR1 and CDR2 are MNHEY and SVGAGI. V gave up 6 bases and J gave up 1 base, with 10 bases separating them. The CDR3: CASSRGISYEQYV. CDR3 in DNA: TGTGCCAGCAGCCGAGGAATTTCCTACGAGCAGTACGTC.

This clone turned up a few times. CDR3 residues: CASSLEPGGTDTQYF. The CDR3 bases are TGCGCCAGCAGCTTGGAGCCGGGGGGAACAGATACGCAGTATTTT. The genes are TRBV5-1 and TRBJ2-3; the match to TRBD2 covers 7 bases. This CDR3 region has 15 residues. V dropped 0 bases and J dropped 3; count of bases not matched to a gene: 4. The germline V gene encodes CDR1 SGHRS and CDR2 YFSETQ.

This clone has a single count. The chain is built from TRBV2 and TRBJ1-6, with 8 nucleotides matching TRBD1. Germline CDR1 reads SNHLY; CDR2 reads FYNNEI. The CDR3 totals 15 residues. V shed 2 bases and J 9 bases; nucleotides not matched to a gene: 6. CDR3: CASSERGQGGSPLHF. In nucleotides, the CDR3 is TGTGCCAGCAGTGAACGAGGACAGGGAGGTTCACCCCTCCACTTT.

This rearrangement joins TRBV6-2 or TRBV6-3 to TRBJ2-1; D not certain. The V end was cut by 0 bases, the J end by 2 bases, with 5 bases between. The CDR3 length is 14 residues. Germline values: CDR1 MNHEY, CDR2 SVGEGT. CDR3: CASSYSAAYNEQFF. The CDR3 nucleotides read TGTGCCAGCAGTTACTCGGCAGCCTACAATGAGCAGTTCTTC.

Only one count was recorded for this clone. This chain links TRBV5-1 with TRBJ2-5; 7 bases are shared with TRBD2. CDR1 and CDR2 (germline): SGHRS, YFSETQ. V shed 0 bases, J shed 3 bases, and the junction held 2 bases outside the gene matches. The CDR3 runs 14 residues. The CDR3 bases are TGCGCCAGCAGCTTGGGGGCGGGGGAAGAGACCCAGTACTTC. Protein: CASSLGAGEETQYF.

The chain couples TRBV5-6 to TRBJ2-2; D is ambiguous. CDR3 length: 15 residues. Between the trimmed V and J ends, which lost 5 bases and 6 bases, there was a span of 17 bases. Germline CDR1 reads SGHDT; CDR2 reads YYEEEE. The CDR3 DNA follows: TGTGCCAGCAGATATGGAGACGGAAGGGCCGGGGAGCTGTTTTTT. It yields the protein CASRYGDGRAGELFF. The variable domain in full, completed from reference TRBV5-6 and TRBJ2-2, reads DAGVTQSPTHLIKTRGQQVTLRCSPKSGHDTVSWYQQALGQGPQFIFQYYEEEERQRGNFPDRFSGHQFPNYSSELNVNALLLGDSALYLCASRYGDGRAGELFFGEGSRLTVL.

The chain recombines TRBV20-1 with TRBJ2-2; D perhaps matches TRBD2 (6 bases). Per the germline V gene, CDR1 is DFQATT and CDR2 is SNEGSKA (reference sequence). The length of the CDR3 is 16 residues. The V gene lost 3 bases and the J gene lost 6 bases, with 20 bases spanning the gap. CDR3 DNA: TGCAGTGCTAGTTTTGGTGCTCTAGCGCCAGCCGGGGAGCTGTTTTTT. Translated: CSASFGALAPAGELFF.

This clone turned up a few times. The chain carries TRBV6-5 and TRBJ1-6; no clear D. Germline V gives CDR1 MNHEY, CDR2 SVGAGI. The CDR3 covers 11 residues. Trimming took off 8 bases at V and 7 bases at J, with 6 bases between the two ends. The DNA for the CDR3 is TGTGCCAGCCGTCAGAATTCACCCCTCCACTTT. It encodes CASRQNSPLHF.

The rearrangement uses TRBV24-1 and TRBJ2-5; 10 nucleotides agree with TRBD1. Trimming at V came to 9 bases and at J to 5 bases, leaving 8 bases not matched to a gene. From germline, CDR1 is KGHDR and CDR2 SFDVKD. There are 14 residues in the CDR3. The DNA of the CDR3 is TGTGCCACCCAAAGGACAGGGGGTACCGAGACCCAGTACTTC. Residues: CATQRTGGTETQYF.

The V gene is TRBV20-1, the J gene TRBJ2-1; D is ambiguous. V was trimmed by 3 bases and J by 7 bases, leaving 7 bases between them. The CDR3 length is 11 residues. Germline CDR1 and CDR2: DFQATT and SNEGSKA (reference sequence). As DNA, the CDR3 is TGCAGTGCTAGTAAAGGGAATGAGCAGTTCTTC. Its protein product is CSASKGNEQFF.